This T cell receptor beta chain was documented in a study of OX40 agonist ivuxolimab in advanced cancers. Remarks on this clone: No antigen is known for it. The germline gene is not matched at one end of the junction; a read error may be the cause.

Germline V CDR1 and CDR2: MNHNY, SVGAGI (reference sequence). CDR3 length: 14 amino acids. Findings of the study overall: The 0.1-3.0 mg/kg partial responders had among the lowest clonal expansion.

Sequenced by immunoSEQ multiplex PCR; TCRdb stores in-frame clones only, minus some. The sample records about 62,000 clones, more than 65% being singletons. The chain employs TRBV6-6 and TRBJ2-5, with TRBD1 matching 7 bases. The sequences come from CD4+ or CD8+ T cells sorted from blood, collected in a trial of the OX40 agonist ivuxolimab. This sequence was found in an adult with an advanced solid tumor such as melanoma, head and neck, liver or kidney cancer. DNA of the CDR3: TGTGCCAGCAGTTACTTGGCAGGGGGTTTAAGGGGCGACTTC. Protein sequence: CASSYLAGGLRGDF.